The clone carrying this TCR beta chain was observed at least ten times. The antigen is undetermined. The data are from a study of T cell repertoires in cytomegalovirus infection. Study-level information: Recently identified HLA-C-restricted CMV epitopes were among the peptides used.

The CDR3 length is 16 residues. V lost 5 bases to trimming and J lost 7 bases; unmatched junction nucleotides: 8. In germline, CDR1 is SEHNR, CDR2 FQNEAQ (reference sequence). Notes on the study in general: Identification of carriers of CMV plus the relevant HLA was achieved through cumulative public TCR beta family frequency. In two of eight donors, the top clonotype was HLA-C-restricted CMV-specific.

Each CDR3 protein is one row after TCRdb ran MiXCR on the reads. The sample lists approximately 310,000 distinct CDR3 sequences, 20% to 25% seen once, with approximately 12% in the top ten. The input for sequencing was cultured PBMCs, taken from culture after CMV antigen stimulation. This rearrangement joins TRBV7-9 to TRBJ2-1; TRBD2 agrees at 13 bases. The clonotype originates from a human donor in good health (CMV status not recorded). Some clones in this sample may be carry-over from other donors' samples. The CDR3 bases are TGTGCCAGCAGCCCGAGGACTAGCGGGAGAGGTAATGAGCAGTTCTTC. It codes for CASSPRTSGRGNEQFF. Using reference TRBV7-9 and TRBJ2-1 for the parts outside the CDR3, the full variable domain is DTGVSQNPRHKITKRGQNVTFRCDPISEHNRLYWYRQTLGQGPEFLTYFQNEAQLEKSRLLSDRFSAERPKGSFSTLEIQRTEQGDSAMYLCASSPRTSGRGNEQFFGPGTRLTVL.